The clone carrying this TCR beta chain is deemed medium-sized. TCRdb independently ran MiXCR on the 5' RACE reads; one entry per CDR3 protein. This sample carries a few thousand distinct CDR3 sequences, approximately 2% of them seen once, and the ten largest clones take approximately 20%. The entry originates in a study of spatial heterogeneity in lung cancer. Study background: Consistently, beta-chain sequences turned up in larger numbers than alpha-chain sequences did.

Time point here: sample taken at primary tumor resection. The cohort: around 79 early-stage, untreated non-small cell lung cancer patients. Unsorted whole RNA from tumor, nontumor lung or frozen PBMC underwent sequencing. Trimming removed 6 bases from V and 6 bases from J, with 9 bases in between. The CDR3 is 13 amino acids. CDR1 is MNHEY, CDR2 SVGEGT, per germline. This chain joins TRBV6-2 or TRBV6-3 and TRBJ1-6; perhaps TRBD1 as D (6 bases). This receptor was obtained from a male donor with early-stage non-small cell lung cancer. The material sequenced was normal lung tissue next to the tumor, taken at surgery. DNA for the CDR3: TGTGCCAGCAGGGGGGCCGCTAATTCACCCCTCCACTTT. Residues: CASRGAANSPLHF.